At least ten counts were recorded for the clone carrying this TCR beta chain. What it binds is not known. Researchers built TCR beta libraries using quantitative 5'-RACE with molecular barcodes. TCRdb independently ran MiXCR on the 5' RACE reads; one entry per CDR3 protein. Counted here are about 220,000 distinct CDR3 sequences, about 7% occurring once; the ten biggest clones make up 14%. This record comes from a study of CD8 T cells in ankylosing spondylitis. The germline CDR1 and CDR2 sequences are SGDLS and YYNGEE. J lost 3 bases, V lost 3 bases, and 10 bases had no gene match. This CDR3 has 17 residues. Points from the study as a whole: Reportedly, disease-linked clones are significantly enriched in ankylosing spondylitis patients' matched synovial fluid. In ankylosing spondylitis blood, a motif of roughly eight highly homologous TCR beta variants appeared characteristic.

The sample was blood, either unsorted or a sorted T cell fraction (not recorded which). The sequence derives from a male donor with ankylosing spondylitis. The chain links TRBV9 to TRBJ2-2, with 8 bases that match TRBD1. CDR3 residues: CASSAGRGPRHTGELFF. The CDR3 DNA sequence: TGTGCCAGCAGCGCGGGCAGGGGGCCCCGACACACCGGGGAGCTGTTTTTT.